This T cell receptor beta chain is from a study of T cell repertoires in cytomegalovirus infection. MiXCR was run by TCRdb on the reads, yielding one entry per CDR3 protein. This sample has fewer than 250,000 distinct CDR3 sequences; roughly 20% occur once, and the top ten carry 18%. The CDR3 sequence is 16 residues long. Germline CDR1 reads LGHDT; CDR2 reads YNNKEL (reference sequence). Deletions cut 0 bases from V and 0 bases from J, with 12 bases between. This chain joins TRBV3-1 and TRBJ2-7; TRBD2 is a possible D gene (7 bases). The TCR comes from a human donor in good health (CMV status not recorded). Some clones in this sample may be carry-over from other donors' samples. Sequenced input: CD8+ T cells from PBMCs. The CDR3 DNA reads TGTGCCAGCAGCCAAGAAGGGGGGGGCCTCTCCTACGAGCAGTACTTC. The encoded protein is CASSQEGGGLSYEQYF.